Below, 22 T cell receptor beta chains from the same sample are listed, as sequenced in a study of post-analysis software for immune sequencing data. Study findings and constraints: Compared with controls, patients had more of about 5 TRBV segments, including TRBV5-6, TRBV5-1 and TRBV20-1.

Libraries were made from TCR beta cDNA, and they carried unique molecular identifiers. One entry per CDR3 protein, called by TCRdb with MiXCR from the PCR reads. Of about 810,000 distinct CDR3 sequences listed, 53% are singletons. No cognate antigen is known for these TCRs. Sequencing was done on a sample of blood. The receptor source for this set is a girl between 10 and 17 years old with multiple sclerosis.

This clonotype has a single count. The rearrangement links TRBV20-1 to TRBJ2-7; D is possibly TRBD2 (5 bases). Per germline, CDR1 DFQATT and CDR2 SNEGSKA (reference sequence). V shed 3 bases and J shed 6 bases, with 24 bases lying between them. The CDR3 consists of 16 residues. CDR3 amino acids: CSASGLEGIGPSEQYF. Written as DNA, the CDR3 is TGCAGTGCTAGCGGTCTAGAGGGAATAGGACCTAGCGAGCAGTACTTC.

The chain couples TRBV4-1 to TRBJ2-7, with D tentatively TRBD1 (6 bases). CDR3 size: 15 residues. Deletions cut 0 bases from V and 2 bases from J, with 11 bases between. The germline CDR1 and CDR2 sequences are MGHRA and YSYEKL. The CDR3 loop is CASSQDRNRAYEQYF. CDR3 coding DNA: TGCGCCAGCAGCCAAGATCGTAACAGGGCCTACGAGCAGTACTTC.

This clonotype turned up a few times. The V and J genes are TRBV5-1 and TRBJ1-5; possibly TRBD1 for D (5 bases). The length of the CDR3 is 15 residues. Germline lookup yields CDR1 SGHRS and CDR2 YFSETQ. Trimming stripped 2 bases from V and 6 bases from J, with 15 bases between. The chain's CDR3 is CASSLDPGRAQPQHF. CDR3 nucleotides: TGCGCCAGCAGCTTAGATCCGGGCAGGGCTCAGCCCCAGCATTTT.

The V call is TRBV12-3 or TRBV12-4, the J call TRBJ2-5; a weak D match, TRBD1 (5 bases). Trimming removed 2 bases at V and 5 bases at J, with 12 bases between. The CDR3 has 14 residues. CDR3 sequence: CASSLFDSAETQYF. For the CDR3, the DNA is TGTGCCAGCAGTTTATTTGACAGCGCGGAGACCCAGTACTTC.

The chain recombines TRBV9 with TRBJ2-5; D remains unclear. Germline-derived CDR1 and CDR2 are SGDLS and YYNGEE. V lost 0 bases to trimming and J lost 7 bases, with 7 bases between them. The CDR3 spans 12 residues. The DNA of the CDR3 is TGTGCCAGCAGCGTAGGTTTAGGGACCCAGTACTTC. Its protein product is CASSVGLGTQYF.

Only a few counts were recorded for this clonotype. The V gene is TRBV20-1, the J gene TRBJ2-5, with TRBD2 identical over 16 bases. This CDR3 is built from 15 residues. In germline, CDR1 is DFQATT, CDR2 SNEGSKA (reference sequence). Trimming at V came to 8 bases and at J to 5 bases, leaving 8 bases not matched to a gene. The CDR3 sequence: CSPGTSGRARETQYF. The DNA of the CDR3 is TGCAGTCCGGGGACTAGCGGGAGGGCCAGGGAGACCCAGTACTTC.

This clonotype has more than one count but fewer than ten. V and J are TRBV6-5 and TRBJ2-2; D may be TRBD2 (5 bases). The CDR3 has 15 amino acids. V lost 2 bases, J lost 4 bases, and 11 bases lay in between. The V gene's germline CDR1 is MNHEY and CDR2 SVGAGI. The CDR3 bases are TGTGCCAGCAGTTACGGTGGGAGAATCACCGGGGAGCTGTTTTTT. Translating gives CASSYGGRITGELFF.

The table lists this clonotype with a few counts. The V and J genes are TRBV7-8 and TRBJ2-1, with unresolved D. Deletions cut 1 base from V and 8 bases from J, with 9 bases between. Germline-derived CDR1 and CDR2 are SGHVS and FQNEAQ. The CDR3 sequence is 13 residues long. Written as DNA, the CDR3 is TGTGCCAGCAGCTTAGTGGTCGGTGATGAGCAGTTCTTC. This translates into CASSLVVGDEQFF. Complete variable domain (other parts from reference TRBV7-8 and TRBJ2-1): GAGVSQSPRYKVAKRGQDVALRCDPISGHVSLFWYQQALGQGPEFLTYFQNEAQLDKSGLPSDRFFAERPEGSVSTLKIQRTQQEDSAVYLCASSLVVGDEQFFGPGTRLTVL.

The chain employs TRBV25-1 and TRBJ2-3; 7 bases align to TRBD2. The CDR3 loop spans 15 amino acids. Trimming removed 2 bases from V and 8 bases from J; junction bases left unmatched: 10. Germline V gene sequence: CDR1 MGHDK, CDR2 SYGVNS. CDR3 region: CASSEGGGRGGTQYF. CDR3 sequence (DNA): TGTGCCAGCAGTGAAGGGGGGGGACGTGGCGGTACGCAGTATTTT.

The rearrangement links TRBV30 to TRBJ2-1; unclear D gene. Trimming removed 1 base from V and 2 bases from J, with 6 bases in between. Germline-derived CDR1 and CDR2 are GTSNPN and SVGIG (reference sequence). The CDR3 covers 13 residues. CDR3 region: CAWSDGPYNEQFF. The DNA of the CDR3 is TGTGCCTGGAGTGACGGACCCTACAATGAGCAGTTCTTC.

The chain is built from TRBV7-2 and TRBJ2-5; 8 nucleotides line up with TRBD1. The CDR3 runs to 16 residues. The V segment lost 1 base and the J segment 11 bases; nucleotides outside the gene matches: 15. Germline CDR1 is SGHTA and CDR2 is FQGNSA. As DNA, the CDR3 is TGTGCCAGCAGCTTAGGAGGAGTGGACAGGGTAGGGGAGCAGTACTTC. Its protein is CASSLGGVDRVGEQYF. The full variable domain, with the rest looked up from reference TRBV7-2 and TRBJ2-5, is GAGVSQSPSNKVTEKGKDVELRCDPISGHTALYWYRQSLGQGLEFLIYFQGNSAPDKSGLPSDRFSAERTGGSVSTLTIQRTQQEDSAVYLCASSLGGVDRVGEQYFGPGTRLLVL.

This clonotype was detected only a few times. The rearrangement uses TRBV29-1 and TRBJ1-2, with D tentatively TRBD1 (5 bases). V lost 0 bases and J lost 6, with 23 bases in between. CDR1 and CDR2 from the germline V gene are SQVTM and ANQGSEA. The length of the CDR3 is 17 residues. Here the CDR3 reads CSVEDRRQKGISHGYTF. The CDR3 DNA follows: TGCAGCGTTGAAGATAGGCGACAGAAGGGCATCTCGCATGGCTACACCTTC.

The chain uses TRBV27 and TRBJ2-1; TRBD2 is a possible D gene (6 bases). CDR3 length: 15 amino acids. CDR1 and CDR2 (germline): MNHEY, SMNVEV (reference sequence). The V end was cut by 2 bases, the J end by 5 bases, with 13 bases between. The CDR3 loop is CASSLIGLPNNEQFF. DNA for the CDR3: TGTGCCAGCAGTTTAATAGGACTACCTAACAATGAGCAGTTCTTC.

V gene TRBV12-3 or TRBV12-4 combines with J gene TRBJ2-1, with TRBD2 matching 11 bases. This CDR3 spans 15 amino acids. The trim removed 4 bases at V and 6 bases at J, leaving 5 bases unmatched. The CDR3 region is CASSSGGLAVNEQFF. For the CDR3, the DNA is TGTGCCAGCAGTTCAGGGGGACTAGCGGTCAATGAGCAGTTCTTC.

This clonotype was counted between two and nine times. The gene calls are TRBV12-3 or TRBV12-4 and TRBJ2-1, with 16 bases fitting TRBD2. This CDR3 has 17 residues. V lost 6 bases, J lost 8 bases, and 10 bases stayed unmatched. CDR3 nucleotide sequence: TGTGCCAGCAGCCTCGGGACTAGCGGGAGGGGTTTCGATGAGCAGTTCTTC. Its translation: CASSLGTSGRGFDEQFF.

The gene calls are TRBV5-1 and TRBJ2-7; D gene ambiguous. The V gene lost 0 bases and the J gene lost 3 bases, with 10 bases spanning the gap. The CDR3 loop spans 14 amino acids. Looked up from germline, CDR1 is SGHRS and CDR2 is YFSETQ. The CDR3 sequence is CASSLDANDYEQYF. CDR3 DNA sequence: TGCGCCAGCAGCTTGGATGCAAATGACTACGAGCAGTACTTC.

The chain has TRBV6-6 and TRBJ2-7, with 7 bases fitting TRBD1. Germline values: CDR1 MNHNY, CDR2 SVGAGI (reference sequence). The CDR3 is made up of 15 amino acids. Losses at the gene ends were 2 bases for V and 2 bases for J; bases not matched to a gene: 6. The CDR3 here is CASSYPGTATYEQYF. CDR3 coding DNA: TGTGCCAGCAGTTACCCCGGGACAGCTACCTACGAGCAGTACTTC.

This chain joins TRBV30 and TRBJ2-1; D remains unclear. Trimming removed 2 bases at V and 1 base at J, with 3 bases between. The CDR3 is 12 amino acids. Germline assignment: CDR1 GTSNPN and CDR2 SVGIG (reference sequence). The CDR3 reads CAWSKSYNEQFF. The CDR3 bases are TGTGCCTGGAGTAAGTCCTACAATGAGCAGTTCTTC.

The chain is built from TRBV18 and TRBJ2-1; possible D gene TRBD2, 6 bases. Trimming shortened V by 1 base and J by 7 bases, and 17 bases separated the two germline ends. The CDR3 has 16 residues. Germline CDR1 is KGHSH and CDR2 is LQKENI. CDR3 DNA sequence: TGTGCCAGCTCACCACGTAGACCCGGACTAAATAATGAGCAGTTCTTC. Amino acid sequence: CASSPRRPGLNNEQFF.

This chain joins TRBV7-9 and TRBJ1-1; tentative D call: TRBD1 (5 bases). The CDR3 totals 14 residues. Per the germline V gene, CDR1 is SEHNR and CDR2 is FQNEAQ (reference sequence). V was cut by 3 bases and J by 4 bases, with 12 bases left in between. DNA for the CDR3: TGTGCCAGCAGCTTTGGGGGAGGGAGCACTGAAGCTTTCTTT. Amino acids: CASSFGGGSTEAFF. Based on the CDR3 plus reference TRBV7-9 and TRBJ1-1, the full variable domain is DTGVSQNPRHKITKRGQNVTFRCDPISEHNRLYWYRQTLGQGPEFLTYFQNEAQLEKSRLLSDRFSAERPKGSFSTLEIQRTEQGDSAMYLCASSFGGGSTEAFFGQGTRLTVV.

This clonotype was seen just once. This chain links TRBV29-1 with TRBJ2-7; 9 nucleotides align to TRBD2. The CDR3 runs 19 residues. CDR1 is SQVTM, CDR2 ANQGSEA, per germline. V lost 3 bases to trimming and J lost 3 bases; unmatched junction nucleotides: 21. In DNA form, the CDR3 reads TGCAGCGTTGAGGGGTTTACAGGGCTAGCGGGATCCCGGGGCTACGAGCAGTACTTC. It specifies CSVEGFTGLAGSRGYEQYF.

This clonotype occurred a few times. The chain combines TRBV27 with TRBJ2-4; D may match TRBD1 or TRBD2 (5 bases each). The assigned J gene may be wrong: the sequence end matches TRBJ2-7 better. Germline V gene lookup returns CDR1 MNHEY and CDR2 SMNVEV (reference sequence). This CDR3 contains 15 residues. CDR3: CASSLKGPSPNEQYF. DNA for the CDR3: TGTGCCAGCAGTTTAAAGGGACCGTCTCCCAACGAGCAGTACTTC.